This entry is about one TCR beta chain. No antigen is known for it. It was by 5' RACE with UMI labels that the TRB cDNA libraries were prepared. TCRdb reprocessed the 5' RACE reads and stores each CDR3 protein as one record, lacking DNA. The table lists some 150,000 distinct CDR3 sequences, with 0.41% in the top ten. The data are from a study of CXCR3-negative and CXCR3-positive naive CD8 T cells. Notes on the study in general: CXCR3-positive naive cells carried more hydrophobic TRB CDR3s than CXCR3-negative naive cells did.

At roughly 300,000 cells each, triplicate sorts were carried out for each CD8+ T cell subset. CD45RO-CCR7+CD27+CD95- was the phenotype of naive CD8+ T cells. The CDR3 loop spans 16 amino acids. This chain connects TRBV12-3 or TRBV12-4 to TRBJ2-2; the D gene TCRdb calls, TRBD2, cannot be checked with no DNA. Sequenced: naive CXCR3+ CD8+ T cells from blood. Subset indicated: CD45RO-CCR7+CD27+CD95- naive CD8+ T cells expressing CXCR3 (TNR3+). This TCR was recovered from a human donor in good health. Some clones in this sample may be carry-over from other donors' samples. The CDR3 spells CASLAGSSGLSGELFF.